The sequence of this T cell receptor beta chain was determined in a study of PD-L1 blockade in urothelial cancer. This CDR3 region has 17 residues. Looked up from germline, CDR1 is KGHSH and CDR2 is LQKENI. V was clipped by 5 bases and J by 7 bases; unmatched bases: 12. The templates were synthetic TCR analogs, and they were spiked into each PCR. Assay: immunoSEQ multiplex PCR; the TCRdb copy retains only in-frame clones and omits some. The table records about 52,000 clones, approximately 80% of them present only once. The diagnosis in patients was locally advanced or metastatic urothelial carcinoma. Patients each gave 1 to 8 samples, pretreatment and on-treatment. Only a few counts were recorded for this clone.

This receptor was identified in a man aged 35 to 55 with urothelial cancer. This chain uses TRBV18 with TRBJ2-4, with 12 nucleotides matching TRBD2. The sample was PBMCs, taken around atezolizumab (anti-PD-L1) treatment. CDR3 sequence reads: CASSSRTSGTGRNIQYF. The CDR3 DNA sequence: TGTGCCAGCTCATCCCGGACTAGCGGGACGGGAAGGAACATTCAGTACTTC.